These 27 T cell receptor beta chains came from one sample sequenced in a study of T cells in localized non-small cell lung cancer. Profiled with immunoSEQ multiplex PCR; TCRdb holds only in-frame clones, not every one. The sample holds about 3,000 clones, roughly 25% seen once. The sequencing used lung tumor tissue, collected before any cancer treatment. The receptor set was obtained from a man between 40 and 70 years old with stage III lung adenocarcinoma.

This clone was recorded a few times. J is TRBJ1-1 and V is TRBV6-8; TRBD1 aligns across 8 bases. V shed 6 bases, J shed 7 bases, and the junction held 7 bases outside the gene matches. The CDR3 sequence is 13 residues long. Germline CDR1 MNHGY, CDR2 SAAAGT. The CDR3 sequence is CASSYQGAVEAFF. The CDR3 DNA follows: TGTGCCAGCAGCTACCAGGGGGCGGTTGAAGCTTTCTTT.

This clone has more than one count but fewer than ten. The CDR3 nucleotides read TGTGCCAGCAGAAAGGGACTGAACACTGAAGCTTTCTTT. Amino acid sequence: CASRKGLNTEAFF. The V call is TRBV6-8, the J call TRBJ1-1, with a tentative D call TRBD1 (5 bases). V lost 6 bases, J lost 0 bases, and 8 bases lay in between. Germline V gene data show CDR1 as MNHGY and CDR2 as SAAAGT. The CDR3 extends over 13 amino acids.

The chain carries TRBV28 and TRBJ1-1, with D unresolved. Germline CDR1 is MDHEN and CDR2 is SYDVKM. Trimming removed 7 bases from V and 8 bases from J, with 14 bases in between. This CDR3 is built from 12 residues. CDR3 in amino acids: CASTAGRVEAFF. In DNA form, the CDR3 reads TGTGCCAGCACCGCTGGTAGAGTGGAAGCTTTCTTT.

The gene calls are TRBV28 and TRBJ1-2; 7 bases agree with TRBD1. J was trimmed by 4 bases and V by 6 bases; bases with no gene match: 8. The CDR3 loop spans 14 amino acids. Per the germline V gene, CDR1 is MDHEN and CDR2 is SYDVKM. The CDR3 sequence is CASRPQGTVYGYTF. CDR3 sequence (DNA): TGTGCCAGCAGGCCACAGGGGACTGTCTATGGCTACACCTTC.

This clone was counted between two and nine times. The chain joins TRBV15 to TRBJ1-2; 12 nucleotides match TRBD1. The CDR3 is 17 residues long. Germline CDR1 LNHNV, CDR2 YYDKDF (reference sequence). V lost 3 bases, J lost 7 bases, and 12 bases stayed unmatched. The CDR3 region is CATSRATPGQGAGGYTF. The CDR3 DNA sequence: TGTGCCACCAGCAGGGCCACTCCGGGACAGGGGGCCGGTGGCTACACCTTC.

This clone was seen only a few times. The chain recombines TRBV9 with TRBJ1-2; a possible D gene is TRBD1 (6 bases). The length of the CDR3 is 14 residues. Germline V gene sequence: CDR1 SGDLS, CDR2 YYNGEE. Deletions cut 5 bases from V and 4 bases from J, with 15 bases between. Here the CDR3 reads CASRRDRTSYGYTF. CDR3 DNA: TGTGCCAGCAGGCGCGACAGGACCTCCTATGGCTACACCTTC.

This CDR3 reads CASSTGTGGNTEAFF. DNA for the CDR3: TGCGCCAGCAGCACCGGTACGGGAGGCAACACTGAAGCTTTCTTT. V gene TRBV5-1 combines with J gene TRBJ1-1; D remains unclear. V lost 4 bases and J 2 bases, leaving 15 bases between the germline ends. This CDR3 spans 15 amino acids. Germline CDR1 is SGHRS and CDR2 is YFSETQ.

The table lists this clone with a few counts. CDR3 protein: CASSPGTEETQYF. The CDR3 DNA reads as TGTGCCAGCAGCCCCGGGACGGAAGAGACCCAGTACTTC. The chain combines TRBV6-8 with TRBJ2-5; possibly TRBD1 or TRBD2 for D (5 bases each). Germline V CDR1 and CDR2: MNHGY, SAAAGT. Deletions cut 6 bases from V and 3 bases from J, with 11 bases between. The CDR3 is 13 residues long.

The rearrangement joins TRBV6-8 to TRBJ2-4, with a possible D match to TRBD1 (6 bases). Germline CDR1 and CDR2: MNHGY and SAAAGT. The CDR3 sequence is 14 residues long. The V gene lost 5 bases and the J gene lost 0 bases, with 8 bases spanning the gap. The CDR3 bases are TGTGCCAGCAGTGCAGGGGTAGCCAAAAACATTCAGTACTTC. It translates to CASSAGVAKNIQYF.

This chain links TRBV30 with TRBJ2-1, with D possibly matching TRBD2 (5 bases). Germline V CDR1 and CDR2: GTSNPN, SVGIG (reference sequence). This CDR3 is built from 15 residues. With 4 bases removed from V and 6 bases from J, the gap between germline ends came to 19 bases. The CDR3 loop reads CAWKVGLSRLNEQFF. The CDR3 DNA follows: TGTGCCTGGAAAGTAGGACTTAGCCGACTCAATGAGCAGTTCTTC.

The table lists this clone with a few counts. The gene calls are TRBV9 and TRBJ1-5, with 7 bases identical to TRBD1. Germline CDR1 reads SGDLS; CDR2 reads YYNGEE. V shed 6 bases, J shed 4 bases, and the junction held 7 bases outside the gene matches. This CDR3 comprises 14 residues. This chain's CDR3 is CASTLDRVNQPQHF. The CDR3, as DNA: TGTGCCAGCACTTTAGACAGGGTTAATCAGCCCCAGCATTTT. Full variable domain (outside the CDR3, taken from reference TRBV9 and TRBJ1-5): DSGVTQTPKHLITATGQRVTLRCSPRSGDLSVYWYQQSLDQGLQFLIQYYNGEERAKGNILERFSAQQFPDLHSELNLSSLELGDSALYFCASTLDRVNQPQHFGDGTRLSIL.

This clone was found a few times. The gene calls are TRBV30 and TRBJ1-5; perhaps TRBD1 as D (5 bases). The CDR3 sequence is 15 residues long. CDR1 GTSNPN and CDR2 SVGIG come from the germline V gene (reference sequence). Trimming left V 0 bases short and J 3 bases short, with 12 bases between. CDR3 amino acids: CAWSVGVLINQPQHF. CDR3 in DNA: TGTGCCTGGAGTGTAGGGGTCTTGATCAATCAGCCCCAGCATTTT.

This clone was seen only a few times. This sequence joins TRBV6-8 and TRBJ1-5; the match to TRBD1 covers 7 bases. Germline CDR1 MNHGY, CDR2 SAAAGT. This CDR3 is built from 14 residues. The trim removed 10 bases at V and 1 base at J, leaving 7 bases unmatched. CDR3 coding DNA: TGTGCCACCACTGGACAGGAAAGCAATCAGCCCCAGCATTTT. It encodes CATTGQESNQPQHF.

This chain joins TRBV5-1 and TRBJ1-2, with D tentatively TRBD1 (5 bases). This CDR3 has 15 amino acids. Trimming pared 0 bases from V and 4 bases from J, leaving 13 bases between. Germline values: CDR1 SGHRS, CDR2 YFSETQ. The CDR3 DNA reads as TGCGCCAGCAGCTTGGGGCAGGGTCACGGCTATGGCTACACCTTC. It translates to CASSLGQGHGYGYTF.

This clone showed up just a few times. This chain uses TRBV15 with TRBJ1-3; D unclear. V was clipped by 0 bases and J by 0 bases, with 12 bases between them. The CDR3 spans 17 residues. Germline CDR1 LNHNV, CDR2 YYDKDF (reference sequence). CDR3 residues: CATSRETGYRSGNTIYF. Written as DNA, the CDR3 is TGTGCCACCAGCAGAGAGACGGGATACCGCTCTGGAAACACCATATATTTT.

This clone has just a few counts. The rearrangement links TRBV9 to TRBJ2-3, with TRBD2 identical over 11 bases. Germline V gene data show CDR1 as SGDLS and CDR2 as YYNGEE. V shed 3 bases and J 4 bases; nucleotides not matched to a gene: 7. The CDR3 consists of 16 residues. The CDR3 region is CASSALAGGHSDTQYF. The CDR3 DNA reads TGTGCCAGCAGCGCCCTAGCGGGGGGCCATTCAGATACGCAGTATTTT.

The chain is built from TRBV9 and TRBJ2-5; 9 positions match TRBD2. CDR3 length equals 16 residues. V was clipped by 0 bases and J by 2 bases; unmatched bases: 5. In germline, CDR1 is SGDLS, CDR2 YYNGEE. CDR3 residues: CASSVGLAGEQETQYF. CDR3 DNA sequence: TGTGCCAGCAGCGTAGGTTTAGCGGGGGAGCAAGAGACCCAGTACTTC.

This clone was recorded a few times. The chain links TRBV28 to TRBJ2-7, with 7 bases lining up with TRBD1. Germline V gives CDR1 MDHEN, CDR2 SYDVKM. CDR3 length: 12 amino acids. The trim removed 6 bases at V and 6 bases at J, leaving 5 bases unmatched. The CDR3 protein is CASRTGVGEQYF. In nucleotides, the CDR3 is TGTGCCAGCAGAACAGGGGTAGGCGAGCAGTACTTC.

This clone is categorized as large (0.1 to 1%). The chain employs TRBV6-8 and TRBJ1-4; no firm D call. Germline CDR1 and CDR2: MNHGY and SAAAGT. The CDR3 spans 14 residues. The ends were cut back, 2 bases at V and 4 bases at J, with 8 bases in the middle. Written as DNA, the CDR3 is TGTGCCAGCAGTTACGAGGCAGATAATGAAAAACTGTTTTTT. It specifies CASSYEADNEKLFF.

V usage is TRBV6-8 and J usage is TRBJ1-6; unclear D gene. Per the germline V gene, CDR1 is MNHGY and CDR2 is SAAAGT. The CDR3 loop spans 13 amino acids. V was pared by 3 bases and J by 9 bases, with 9 bases between. CDR3 in DNA: TGTGCCAGCAGTTATCAATCGGCTTCACCCCTCCACTTT. Translation: CASSYQSASPLHF.

By proportion, this clone is medium-sized. The rearrangement links TRBV15 to TRBJ2-1; D might be TRBD2 (7 bases). Germline V lookup: CDR1 LNHNV, CDR2 YYDKDF (reference sequence). This CDR3 comprises 15 residues. V shed 1 base and J shed 9 bases, with 16 bases lying between them. In DNA, the CDR3 is TGTGCCACCAGCAGAGTTCTAGGGGGGGCGGGTGAGCAGTTCTTC. Translation gives CATSRVLGGAGEQFF.

The V and J genes are TRBV28 and TRBJ2-7; the match to TRBD2 covers 13 bases. Germline CDR1 is MDHEN and CDR2 is SYDVKM. The V segment lost 8 bases and the J segment 3 bases; nucleotides outside the gene matches: 4. The CDR3 sequence is 14 residues long. The CDR3 sequence: CASRLAGGLYEQYF. DNA of the CDR3: TGTGCCAGCCGACTAGCGGGGGGACTCTACGAGCAGTACTTC.

There are a few counts of this clone. The rearrangement uses TRBV5-1 and TRBJ1-1; the D gene is possibly TRBD1 (6 bases). Germline V CDR1 and CDR2: SGHRS, YFSETQ. V lost 4 bases and J lost 7, with 17 bases in between. The CDR3 is made up of 14 amino acids. CDR3 residues: CASSPSGGRNEAFF. The DNA for the CDR3 is TGCGCCAGCAGCCCCAGCGGGGGGCGGAATGAAGCTTTCTTT.

This rearrangement joins TRBV12-5 to TRBJ2-7, with D unclear. V gave up 5 bases and J gave up 0 bases, with 11 bases separating them. Germline V CDR1 and CDR2: LGHNT, FRNRAP. This CDR3 spans 14 amino acids. CDR3 coding DNA: TGTGCTAGTGGTACAGTCGGATACTCCTACGAGCAGTACTTC. Its protein is CASGTVGYSYEQYF.

The rearrangement links TRBV18 to TRBJ2-1, with a weak D call TRBD2 (6 bases). Per germline, CDR1 KGHSH and CDR2 LQKENI. This CDR3 region has 16 residues. Trimming removed 0 bases at V and 3 bases at J, with 12 bases between. CDR3 amino acids: CASSPPGGRDYNEQFF. The CDR3 region has the DNA TGTGCCAGCTCACCACCGGGGGGACGGGACTACAATGAGCAGTTCTTC.

The CDR3 DNA reads as TGTGCCAGCTCATCCTCAACAGGGGCCAACGTCCTGACTTTC. Residues: CASSSSTGANVLTF. The rearrangement links TRBV18 to TRBJ2-6; D gene ambiguous. Trimming removed 5 bases at V and 4 bases at J, with 9 bases between. Germline V gives CDR1 KGHSH, CDR2 LQKENI. The CDR3 has 14 amino acids.

V gene TRBV18 combines with J gene TRBJ1-5; possibly TRBD1 for D (5 bases). This CDR3 contains 16 residues. CDR1 is KGHSH and CDR2 is LQKENI in the germline V gene. V gave up 4 bases and J gave up 3 bases, with 16 bases separating them. CDR3 coding DNA: TGTGCCAGCTCACTAAACGCAGGGAATTACAATCAGCCCCAGCATTTT. It is translated as CASSLNAGNYNQPQHF.